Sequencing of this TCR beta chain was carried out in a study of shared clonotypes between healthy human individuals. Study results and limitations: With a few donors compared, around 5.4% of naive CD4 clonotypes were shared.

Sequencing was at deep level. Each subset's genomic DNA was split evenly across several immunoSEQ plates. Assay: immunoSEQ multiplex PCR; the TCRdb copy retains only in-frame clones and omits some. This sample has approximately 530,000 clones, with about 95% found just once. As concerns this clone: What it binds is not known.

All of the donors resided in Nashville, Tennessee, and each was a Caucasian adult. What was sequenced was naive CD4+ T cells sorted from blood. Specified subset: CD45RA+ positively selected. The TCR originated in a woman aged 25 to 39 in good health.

The CDR3 protein is CASTVRGNIGYEQYF. CDR3 nucleotide sequence: TGTGCCAGCACGGTACGGGGTAATATAGGCTACGAGCAGTACTTC. The rearrangement uses TRBV28 and TRBJ2-7, with D possibly being TRBD2 (5 bases). Trimming took 7 bases from V and 3 from J, leaving 19 bases between them. The germline V gene encodes CDR1 MDHEN and CDR2 SYDVKM. This CDR3 is 15 amino acids long.